Presented here are 8 T cell receptor beta chains from one specimen sequenced in a study of cytomegalovirus exposure and HLA in healthy donors. PCR was performed using 60 Vbeta and 13 Jbeta primers. Repertoires were generated with immunoSEQ multiplex PCR, while TCRdb's copy carries only in-frame clones and drops some. The table shows 100,000 to 140,000 clones, with around 76% occurring only once. Sequenced sample: PBMCs. All receptors derive from a man younger than 35 in good health and CMV-seronegative.

V is TRBV27 and J is TRBJ1-5; a possible D gene is TRBD1 (6 bases). This CDR3 has 18 residues. V was pared by 8 bases and J by 1 base, with 24 bases between. The V gene's germline CDR1 is MNHEY and CDR2 SMNVEV (reference sequence). CDR3 in amino acids: CASRSSPAQGRSNQPQHF. CDR3 nucleotide sequence: TGTGCCAGCCGATCCTCTCCCGCCCAGGGGAGAAGCAATCAGCCCCAGCATTTT.

The V gene is TRBV5-6, the J gene TRBJ1-6, with TRBD1 matching over 11 bases. The CDR3 loop spans 16 amino acids. Germline-derived CDR1 and CDR2 are SGHDT and YYEEEE. After removal of 3 bases from V and 4 bases from J, the junction contained 3 bases not matched to a gene. The CDR3 region has the DNA TGTGCCAGCAGCTCGGACAGGGGGCTGTATAATTCACCCCTCCACTTT. As protein: CASSSDRGLYNSPLHF.

Details on this clone: Within the sample, other DNA sequences also encode this same CDR3. This sequence joins TRBV19 and TRBJ2-1, with 9 nucleotides matching TRBD2. Germline lookup yields CDR1 LNHDA and CDR2 SQIVND (reference sequence). The V segment lost 5 bases and the J segment 3 bases; nucleotides outside the gene matches: 2. This CDR3 is 14 amino acids long. The CDR3 loop reads CASSGGGDYNEQFF. CDR3 nucleotide sequence: TGTGCCAGTAGTGGCGGGGGGGACTACAATGAGCAGTTCTTC.

V gene TRBV28 combines with J gene TRBJ2-3; 8 nucleotides agree with TRBD2. The CDR3 is 15 amino acids. The J segment lost 4 bases and the V segment lost 8 bases, leaving 11 bases of the junction unmatched. Germline CDR1 is MDHEN and CDR2 is SYDVKM. The CDR3 loop is CASRTSGAMADTQYF. The CDR3 nucleotides are TGTGCCAGCCGTACTAGCGGCGCTATGGCAGATACGCAGTATTTT.

The rearrangement uses TRBV6-1 and TRBJ2-2; a possible D gene is TRBD1 (6 bases). Germline CDR1 reads MNHNS; CDR2 reads SASEGT. The germline V and J ends were trimmed by 2 bases and 2 bases, with 9 bases remaining between them. The CDR3 runs to 15 residues. Here the CDR3 DNA reads TGTGCCAGCAGTGAAAGGACAGATAACACCGGGGAGCTGTTTTTT. Its protein is CASSERTDNTGELFF.

This CDR3 reads CATKPGATNEKLFF. The CDR3, as DNA: TGTGCCACGAAGCCCGGAGCAACTAATGAAAAACTGTTTTTT. The chain uses TRBV6-5 and TRBJ1-4; no reliable D call. This CDR3 spans 14 amino acids. The V gene lost 10 bases and the J gene lost 0 bases, with 12 bases spanning the gap. Germline V gene sequence: CDR1 MNHEY, CDR2 SVGAGI.

This clone occurred a few times. This sequence joins TRBV5-6 and TRBJ2-3, with 13 bases fitting TRBD2. Germline CDR1 and CDR2: SGHDT and YYEEEE. Trimming cost V 4 bases and J 4 bases; bases outside gene matches: 6. This CDR3 comprises 16 residues. The CDR3 protein is CASSQGLAGRPDTQYF. DNA for the CDR3: TGTGCCAGCAGCCAGGGACTAGCGGGGAGACCAGATACGCAGTATTTT.

CDR3 amino acids: CASSLLAGGLADTQYF. The CDR3 DNA sequence: TGTGCCAGTAGTCTACTAGCGGGGGGATTGGCAGATACGCAGTATTTT. This chain connects TRBV19 to TRBJ2-3, with 12 bases fitting TRBD2. Germline V gene lookup returns CDR1 LNHDA and CDR2 SQIVND (reference sequence). The CDR3 loop spans 16 amino acids. V lost 5 bases to trimming and J lost 4 bases; unmatched junction nucleotides: 7.